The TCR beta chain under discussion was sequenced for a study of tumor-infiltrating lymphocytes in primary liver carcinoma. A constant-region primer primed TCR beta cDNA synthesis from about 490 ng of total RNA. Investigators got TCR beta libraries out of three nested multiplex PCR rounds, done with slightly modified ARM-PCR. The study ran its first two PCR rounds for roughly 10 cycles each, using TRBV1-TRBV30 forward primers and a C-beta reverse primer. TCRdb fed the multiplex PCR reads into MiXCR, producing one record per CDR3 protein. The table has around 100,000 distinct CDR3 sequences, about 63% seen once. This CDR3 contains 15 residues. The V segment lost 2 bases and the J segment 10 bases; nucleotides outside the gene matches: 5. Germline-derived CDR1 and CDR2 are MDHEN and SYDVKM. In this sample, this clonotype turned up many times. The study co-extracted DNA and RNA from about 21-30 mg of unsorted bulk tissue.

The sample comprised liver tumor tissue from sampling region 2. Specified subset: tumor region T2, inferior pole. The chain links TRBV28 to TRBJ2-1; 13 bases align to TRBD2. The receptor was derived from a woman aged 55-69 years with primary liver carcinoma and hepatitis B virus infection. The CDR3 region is CASSLTSGRAREQFF. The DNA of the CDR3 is TGTGCCAGCAGTTTAACTAGCGGGAGGGCCAGGGAGCAGTTCTTC.